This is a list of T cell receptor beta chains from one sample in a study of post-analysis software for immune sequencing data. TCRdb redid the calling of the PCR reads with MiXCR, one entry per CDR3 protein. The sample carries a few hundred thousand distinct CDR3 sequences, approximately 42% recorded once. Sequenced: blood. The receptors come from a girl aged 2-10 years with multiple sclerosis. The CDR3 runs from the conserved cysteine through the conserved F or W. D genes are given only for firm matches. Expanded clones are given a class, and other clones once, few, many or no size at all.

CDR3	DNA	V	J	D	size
CSVRGGAGVEKLFF	TGCAGCGTTCGCGGGGGCGCTGGGGTTGAAAAACTGTTTTTT	TRBV29-1	TRBJ1-4	NA	NA
CASSPVTGGLNEQYF	TGTGCCAGCTCACCAGTAACGGGGGGGCTAAACGAGCAGTACTTC	TRBV18	TRBJ2-7	TRBD2	NA
CAISEEFSPYNEQFF	TGTGCCATCAGTGAGGAGTTCTCCCCCTACAATGAGCAGTTCTTC	TRBV10-3	TRBJ2-1	NA	NA
CASSVGSSDSYEQYF	TGTGCCAGCAGCGTTGGGTCTAGCGATTCCTACGAGCAGTACTTC	TRBV9	TRBJ2-7	NA	few
CASRPGGNTEAFF	TGTGCCAGCAGACCGGGGGGAAACACTGAAGCTTTCTTT	TRBV28	TRBJ1-1	NA	NA
CASAGTSGRRAYEQYF	TGTGCCAGCGCCGGGACTAGCGGGAGAAGGGCCTACGAGCAGTACTTC	TRBV28	TRBJ2-7	TRBD2	NA
CSVQTSGRGSSYEQYF	TGCAGCGTCCAAACTAGCGGGAGGGGAAGCTCCTACGAGCAGTACTTC	TRBV29-1	TRBJ2-7	TRBD2	NA
CSAREPSGRERDTQYF	TGCAGTGCTAGAGAGCCTAGCGGGAGGGAAAGAGATACGCAGTATTTT	TRBV20-1	TRBJ2-3	TRBD2	NA
CSARDVGGWGYGYTF	TGCAGTGCTAGAGATGTAGGGGGATGGGGCTATGGCTACACCTTC	TRBV20-1	TRBJ1-2	NA	NA
CASSLNAGQVAYEQYF	TGTGCCAGCAGTTTAAACGCCGGGCAGGTTGCCTACGAGCAGTACTTC	TRBV27	TRBJ2-7	NA	NA
CSAREKTGSGETQYF	TGCAGTGCTAGAGAAAAAACAGGGTCCGGAGAGACCCAGTACTTC	TRBV20-1	TRBJ2-5	NA	NA
CASSLARGTGVLNTEAFF	TGCGCCAGCAGCTTGGCCAGGGGGACAGGGGTCTTGAACACTGAAGCTTTCTTT	TRBV5-1	TRBJ1-1	TRBD1	NA
CAISEFNYEQYF	TGTGCCATCAGTGAGTTTAACTACGAGCAGTACTTC	TRBV10-3	TRBJ2-7	NA	NA
CAAARGREADTQYF	TGTGCCGCCGCTCGCGGGAGAGAGGCAGATACGCAGTATTTT	TRBV10-3	TRBJ2-3	TRBD2	few
CASSLILWYGYTF	TGTGCCAGCAGTTTGATCCTTTGGTATGGCTACACCTTC	TRBV28	TRBJ1-2	NA	NA
CSAIQTSGRAQYF	TGCAGTGCCATTCAGACTAGCGGGAGGGCCCAGTACTTC	TRBV20-1	TRBJ2-7	TRBD2	few
CASSQVFQNNEQFF	TGTGCCAGCAGCCAAGTTTTCCAGAACAATGAGCAGTTCTTC	TRBV14	TRBJ2-1	NA	NA
CAWSVSSSGGYTF	TGTGCCTGGAGTGTATCCTCGTCAGGCGGCTACACCTTC	TRBV30	TRBJ1-2	NA	few
CASCLGLARYNEQFF	TGTGCCAGCTGCTTGGGACTAGCGAGATACAATGAGCAGTTCTTC	TRBV7-2	TRBJ2-1	TRBD2	NA
CASSLELAGIIYNEQFF	TGTGCCAGCAGCTTAGAACTAGCGGGCATAATATACAATGAGCAGTTCTTC	TRBV11-1	TRBJ2-1	TRBD2	few
CASSLGPLSTDTQYF	TGTGCCAGCAGCTTGGGCCCCCTTAGCACAGATACGCAGTATTTT	TRBV11-2	TRBJ2-3	NA	NA
CSARWGAMNTGELFF	TGCAGTGCTAGATGGGGGGCGATGAACACCGGGGAGCTGTTTTTT	TRBV20-1	TRBJ2-2	NA	NA
CASSDYGPNEQFF	TGTGCCAGCAGCGACTATGGTCCCAATGAGCAGTTCTTC	TRBV7-2	TRBJ2-1	NA	few
CASSYTGGPRNEQFF	TGTGCCAGCAGTTACACGGGGGGGCCACGCAATGAGCAGTTCTTC	TRBV7-3	TRBJ2-1	TRBD2	few
CASSQEGSRRQGGAFF	TGTGCCAGCAGCCAAGAAGGTAGTAGACGACAGGGTGGAGCTTTCTTT	TRBV3-1	TRBJ1-1	TRBD1	NA
CASSFLAGGPDTQYF	TGTGCCAGCAGTTTCCTAGCGGGAGGGCCAGATACGCAGTATTTT	TRBV28	TRBJ2-3	TRBD2	NA
CASSLGSRGKFF	TGCGCCAGCAGCTTGGGGAGCCGGGGGAAGTTCTTC	TRBV5-1	TRBJ2-1	NA	NA
CASSFEGANTGELFF	TGTGCCAGCAGCTTTGAGGGTGCGAACACCGGGGAGCTGTTTTTT	TRBV5-5	TRBJ2-2	NA	few
CASSPRPESYGYTF	TGTGCCAGCAGTCCCCGACCCGAGAGCTATGGCTACACCTTC	TRBV27	TRBJ1-2	NA	NA
CASSVDYRIGQPQHF	TGTGCCAGCAGTGTAGATTACAGGATAGGCCAGCCCCAGCATTTT	TRBV28	TRBJ1-5	NA	NA
CASSYQGQGQPQHF	TGTGCCAGCAGTTACCAGGGACAGGGGCAGCCCCAGCATTTT	TRBV6-5	TRBJ1-5	TRBD1	NA
CASSYSGLASAIQETQYF	TGTGCCAGCAGTTACTCGGGTCTGGCTAGCGCAATCCAAGAGACCCAGTACTTC	TRBV6-5	TRBJ2-5	NA	few
CASGPGANTGELFF	TGCGCCAGCGGACCGGGAGCGAACACCGGGGAGCTGTTTTTT	TRBV4-1	TRBJ2-2	NA	many
CATSRDPQGDEQFF	TGTGCCACCAGCAGGGACCCGCAGGGAGATGAGCAGTTCTTC	TRBV15	TRBJ2-1	NA	NA
CASSIHRGKSEQYF	TGTGCCAGCAGTATCCACAGGGGAAAAAGCGAGCAGTACTTC	TRBV12-3/TRBV12-4	TRBJ2-7	TRBD1	few
CSARVTGGQPSTDTQYF	TGCAGTGCTAGAGTGACAGGTGGACAACCTAGCACAGATACGCAGTATTTT	TRBV20-1	TRBJ2-3	NA	few
CASSLRRDRGLHEQYF	TGTGCCAGCAGCCTACGCCGGGACAGGGGGCTCCACGAGCAGTACTTC	TRBV3-1	TRBJ2-7	TRBD1	NA
CASSIDLNPLDSSYNEQFF	TGTGCCAGTAGTATAGACTTGAATCCCCTAGATAGCTCCTACAATGAGCAGTTCTTC	TRBV19	TRBJ2-1	NA	NA
CSVVLMGGETQYF	TGCAGCGTGGTACTGATGGGGGGAGAGACCCAGTACTTC	TRBV29-1	TRBJ2-5	NA	NA
CASSQVQSGTDTQYF	TGTGCCAGCAGCCAAGTCCAGTCCGGCACAGATACGCAGTATTTT	TRBV3-1	TRBJ2-3	NA	NA
CASSQGGNYGYTF	TGCGCCAGCAGCCAAGGGGGAAACTATGGCTACACCTTC	TRBV4-1	TRBJ1-2	NA	NA
CASSFTSQPTGELFF	TGCGCCAGCAGCTTTACGAGTCAACCCACCGGGGAGCTGTTTTTT	TRBV5-1	TRBJ2-2	NA	NA
CSARGGGRDEQYF	TGCAGTGCTAGGGGCGGGGGCCGCGACGAGCAGTACTTC	TRBV20-1	TRBJ2-7	NA	few
CAISGTSPETQYF	TGTGCCATCAGTGGGACTAGTCCGGAGACCCAGTACTTC	TRBV10-3	TRBJ2-5	TRBD2	few
CASSSLPGTGDSPLHF	TGTGCCAGCAGTTCCTTACCCGGGACAGGTGACTCACCCCTCCACTTT	TRBV6-5	TRBJ1-6	TRBD1	NA
CAISEGSGMYEQYF	TGTGCCATCAGTGAGGGTTCGGGGATGTACGAGCAGTACTTC	TRBV10-3	TRBJ2-7	NA	NA
CSARTVGGNTIYF	TGCAGCGCTCGGACAGTAGGCGGAAACACCATATATTTT	TRBV29-1	TRBJ1-3	NA	NA
CASSSYLGGGETQYF	TGTGCCAGCAGTTCTTATTTGGGGGGCGGAGAGACCCAGTACTTC	TRBV12-3/TRBV12-4	TRBJ2-5	NA	NA
CATSPQGAFREQFF	TGTGCCACCAGTCCACAGGGGGCTTTTCGTGAGCAGTTCTTC	TRBV24-1	TRBJ2-1	TRBD1	NA
CASSLEAAADEQFF	TGTGCCAGCAGCTTAGAAGCAGCGGCGGATGAGCAGTTCTTC	TRBV7-3	TRBJ2-1	NA	few
CASSSQVTGYTF	TGTGCCAGCAGTTCACAGGTTACTGGCTACACCTTC	TRBV6-6	TRBJ1-2	NA	few
CATSDLGQGLVETQYF	TGTGCCACCAGTGATTTGGGACAGGGGTTGGTAGAGACCCAGTACTTC	TRBV24-1	TRBJ2-5	TRBD1	NA
CSAKGVTATNEKLFF	TGCAGTGCTAAAGGGGTAACAGCAACTAATGAAAAACTGTTTTTT	TRBV20-1	TRBJ1-4	NA	NA
CTSSLDPGGPQSYEQYF	TGCACCAGCAGCTTGGATCCGGGGGGGCCTCAATCCTACGAGCAGTACTTC	TRBV5-1	TRBJ2-7	TRBD2	NA
CASSHGTDWYEQYF	TGTGCCAGCAGCCATGGGACAGACTGGTACGAGCAGTACTTC	TRBV3-1	TRBJ2-7	TRBD1	few